The present T cell receptor (beta chain) was sequenced within a study of cytomegalovirus exposure and HLA in healthy donors. Of note for this clone: Its target is not known.

Primers for the PCR totalled 60 Vbeta and 13 Jbeta. Per the original data handling: Approximately 11 million of roughly 81 million unique TCR beta chains were shared, per a later count. Libraries were prepared by immunoSEQ multiplex PCR; TCRdb keeps only in-frame clonotypes and omits some of them. V, J and clone size are taken as reported in that table, and D and trimming were inferred from the DNA itself. The sample lists 100,000 to 150,000 clones; 70% to 80% were seen once. CDR1 SGDLS and CDR2 YYNGEE come from the germline V gene. The CDR3 is 13 residues long. The V gene end was trimmed by 7 bases and the J gene end by 7 bases; junction bases not matched to a gene: 7. General observations from the study: Looking again later, the authors saw that most CMV-associated TCR beta chains seemed HLA-restricted.

The receptor was isolated from a woman between 50 and 59 years old in good health and CMV-seropositive. This chain connects TRBV9 to TRBJ2-1; 8 nucleotides agree with TRBD2. Material: PBMCs. The CDR3 loop is CASHGGGNNEQFF. The CDR3 DNA follows: TGTGCCAGCCATGGCGGGGGGAATAATGAGCAGTTCTTC.